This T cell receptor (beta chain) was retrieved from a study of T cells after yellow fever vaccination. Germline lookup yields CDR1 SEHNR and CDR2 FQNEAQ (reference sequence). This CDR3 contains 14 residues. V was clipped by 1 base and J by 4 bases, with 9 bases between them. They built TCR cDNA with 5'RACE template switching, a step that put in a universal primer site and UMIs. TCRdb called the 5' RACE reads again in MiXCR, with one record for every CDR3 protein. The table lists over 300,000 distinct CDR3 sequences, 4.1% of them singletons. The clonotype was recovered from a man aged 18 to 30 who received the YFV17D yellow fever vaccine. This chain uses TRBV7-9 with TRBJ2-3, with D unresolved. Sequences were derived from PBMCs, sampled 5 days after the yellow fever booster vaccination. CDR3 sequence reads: CASSLEANADTQYF. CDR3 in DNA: TGTGCCAGCAGCTTAGAGGCGAATGCAGATACGCAGTATTTT.